This entry features one TCR beta chain sequence. The CDR3 has 13 amino acids. The V end lost 6 bases, the J end lost 4 bases, and 12 bases lay between the germline ends. From germline, CDR1 is SNHLY and CDR2 FYNNEI. This sample is drawn from a study of blood T cell repertoires in COVID-19. Looking at the study overall: T cells, B-cell-depleted T cells, or PBMCs provided the cDNA or gDNA that served as material.

The table came from immunoSEQ multiplex PCR; TCRdb's copy has only in-frame clones and leaves some out. The repertoire has approximately 60,000 clones, roughly four fifths of them found once; the top ten carry 8.2%. Material for sequencing was peripheral blood. The source of this sequence is a woman of 80 years or more with acute or convalescent COVID-19. This chain uses TRBV2 with TRBJ2-5; possibly TRBD2 for D (5 bases). This chain's CDR3 is CASSALRGETQYF. The CDR3, as DNA: TGTGCCAGCAGCGCCCTACGGGGAGAGACCCAGTACTTC.